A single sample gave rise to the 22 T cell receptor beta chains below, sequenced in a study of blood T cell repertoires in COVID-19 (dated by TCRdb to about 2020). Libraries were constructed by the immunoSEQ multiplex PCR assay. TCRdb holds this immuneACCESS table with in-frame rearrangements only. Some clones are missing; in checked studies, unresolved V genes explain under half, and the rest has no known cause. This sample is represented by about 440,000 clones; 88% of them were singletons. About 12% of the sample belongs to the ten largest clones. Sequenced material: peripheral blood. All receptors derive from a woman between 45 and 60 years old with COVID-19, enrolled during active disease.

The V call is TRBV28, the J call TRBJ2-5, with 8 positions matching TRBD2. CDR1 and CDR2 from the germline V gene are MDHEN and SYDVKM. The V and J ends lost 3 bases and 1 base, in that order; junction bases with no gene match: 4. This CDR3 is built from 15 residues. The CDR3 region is CASSFSGALQETQYF. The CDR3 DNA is TGTGCCAGCAGTTTTAGCGGGGCGCTCCAAGAGACCCAGTACTTC.

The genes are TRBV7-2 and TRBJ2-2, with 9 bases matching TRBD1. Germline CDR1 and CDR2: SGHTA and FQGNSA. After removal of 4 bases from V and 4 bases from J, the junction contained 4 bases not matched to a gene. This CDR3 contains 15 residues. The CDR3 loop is CASSSGQGGTGELFF. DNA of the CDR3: TGTGCCAGCAGCTCGGGACAGGGAGGCACCGGGGAGCTGTTTTTT. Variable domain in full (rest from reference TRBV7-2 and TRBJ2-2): GAGVSQSPSNKVTEKGKDVELRCDPISGHTALYWYRQSLGQGLEFLIYFQGNSAPDKSGLPSDRFSAERTGGSVSTLTIQRTQQEDSAVYLCASSSGQGGTGELFFGEGSRLTVL.

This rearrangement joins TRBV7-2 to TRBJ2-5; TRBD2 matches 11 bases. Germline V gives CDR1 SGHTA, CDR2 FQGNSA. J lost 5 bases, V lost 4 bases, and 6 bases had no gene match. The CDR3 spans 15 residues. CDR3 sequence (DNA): TGTGCCAGCAGCTCCAACTTAGCGGGGGGGGAGACCCAGTACTTC. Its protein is CASSSNLAGGETQYF.

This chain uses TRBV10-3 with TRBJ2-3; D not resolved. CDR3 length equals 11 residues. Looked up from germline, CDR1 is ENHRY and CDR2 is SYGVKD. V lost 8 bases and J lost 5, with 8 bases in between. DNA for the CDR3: TGTGCCATCCGCGATCTAGATACGCAGTATTTT. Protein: CAIRDLDTQYF.

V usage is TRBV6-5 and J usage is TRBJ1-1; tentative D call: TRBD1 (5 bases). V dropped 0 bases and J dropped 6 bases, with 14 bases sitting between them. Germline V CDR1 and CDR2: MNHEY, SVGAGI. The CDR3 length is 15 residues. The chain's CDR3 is CASSYSPGVRPEAFF. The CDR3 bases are TGTGCCAGCAGTTACTCTCCGGGGGTACGGCCTGAAGCTTTCTTT.

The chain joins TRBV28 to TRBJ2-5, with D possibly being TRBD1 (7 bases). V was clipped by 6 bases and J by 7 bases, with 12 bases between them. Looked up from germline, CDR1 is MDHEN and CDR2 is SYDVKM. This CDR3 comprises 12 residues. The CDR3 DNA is TGTGCCAGCAGCTACAGGGGAGGGACCCAGTACTTC. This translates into CASSYRGGTQYF.

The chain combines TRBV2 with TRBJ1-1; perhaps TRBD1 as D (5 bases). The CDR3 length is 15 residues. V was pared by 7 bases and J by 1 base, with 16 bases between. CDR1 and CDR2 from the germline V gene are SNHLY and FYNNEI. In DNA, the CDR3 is TGTGCCAGCACCTGGAGCAGGGCCAAGAACACTGAAGCTTTCTTT. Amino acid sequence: CASTWSRAKNTEAFF.

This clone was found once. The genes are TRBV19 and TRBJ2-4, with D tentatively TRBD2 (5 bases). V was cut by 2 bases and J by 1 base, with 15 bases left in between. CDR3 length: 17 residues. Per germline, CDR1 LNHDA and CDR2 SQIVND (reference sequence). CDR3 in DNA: TGTGCCAGTAGTATAAAGGACTGGCGATCGGCCAAAAACATTCAGTACTTC. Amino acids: CASSIKDWRSAKNIQYF.

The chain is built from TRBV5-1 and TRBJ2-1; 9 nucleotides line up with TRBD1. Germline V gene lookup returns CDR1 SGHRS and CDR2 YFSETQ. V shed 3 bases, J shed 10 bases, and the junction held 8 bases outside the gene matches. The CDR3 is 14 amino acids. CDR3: CASSSPRTGEEQFF. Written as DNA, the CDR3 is TGCGCCAGCAGCTCGCCCCGGACAGGGGAAGAGCAGTTCTTC.

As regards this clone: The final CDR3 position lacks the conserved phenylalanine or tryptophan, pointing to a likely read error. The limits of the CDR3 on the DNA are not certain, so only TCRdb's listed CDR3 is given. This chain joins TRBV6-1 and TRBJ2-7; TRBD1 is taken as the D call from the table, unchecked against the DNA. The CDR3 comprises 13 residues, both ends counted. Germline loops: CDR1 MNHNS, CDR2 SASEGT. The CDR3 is CASSEKNRSGGHH.

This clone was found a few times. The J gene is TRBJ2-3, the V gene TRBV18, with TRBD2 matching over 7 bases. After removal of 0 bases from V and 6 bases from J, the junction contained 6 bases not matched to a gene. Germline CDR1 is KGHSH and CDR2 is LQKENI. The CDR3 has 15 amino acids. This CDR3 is CASSPPQRGSDTQYF. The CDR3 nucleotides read TGTGCCAGCTCACCACCGCAGCGGGGTAGCGATACGCAGTATTTT.

The CDR3 here is CASSTLAGNTDTQYF. The CDR3 DNA sequence: TGTGCCAGTAGTACATTAGCGGGGAACACAGATACGCAGTATTTT. The chain combines TRBV19 with TRBJ2-3; the match to TRBD2 covers 8 bases. The CDR3 totals 15 residues. V was pared by 4 bases and J by 2 bases, with 5 bases of the junction left unmatched. Germline CDR1 LNHDA, CDR2 SQIVND (reference sequence).

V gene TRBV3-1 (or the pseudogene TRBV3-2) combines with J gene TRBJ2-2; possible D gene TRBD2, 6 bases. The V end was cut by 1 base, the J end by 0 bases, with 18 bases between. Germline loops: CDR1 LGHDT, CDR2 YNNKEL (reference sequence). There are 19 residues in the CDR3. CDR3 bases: TGTGCCAGCAGCCAAGGATGGACGCAGGAGGGCTCGAACACCGGGGAGCTGTTTTTT. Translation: CASSQGWTQEGSNTGELFF.

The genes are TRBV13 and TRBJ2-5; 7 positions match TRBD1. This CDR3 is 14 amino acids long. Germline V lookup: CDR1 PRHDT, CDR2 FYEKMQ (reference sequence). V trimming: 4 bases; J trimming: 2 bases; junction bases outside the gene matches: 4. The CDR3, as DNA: TGTGCCAGCAGCTCACCGGGACAGCAAGAGACCCAGTACTTC. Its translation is CASSSPGQQETQYF.

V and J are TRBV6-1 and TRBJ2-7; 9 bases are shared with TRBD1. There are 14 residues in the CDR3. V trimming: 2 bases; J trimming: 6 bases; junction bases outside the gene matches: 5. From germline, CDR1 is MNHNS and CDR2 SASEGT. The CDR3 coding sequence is TGTGCCAGCAGTGAATACAGGGGGCTGGGCGAGCAGTACTTC. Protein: CASSEYRGLGEQYF.

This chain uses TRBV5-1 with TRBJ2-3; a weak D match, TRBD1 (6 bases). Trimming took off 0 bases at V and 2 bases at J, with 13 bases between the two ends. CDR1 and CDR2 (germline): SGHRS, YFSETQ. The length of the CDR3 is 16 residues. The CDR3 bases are TGCGCCAGCAGCTTGGCTCGTACAGGGCTCACAGATACGCAGTATTTT. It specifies CASSLARTGLTDTQYF. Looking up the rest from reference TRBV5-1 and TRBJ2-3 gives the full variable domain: KAGVTQTPRYLIKTRGQQVTLSCSPISGHRSVSWYQQTPGQGLQFLFEYFSETQRNKGNFPGRFSGRQFSNSRSEMNVSTLELGDSALYLCASSLARTGLTDTQYFGPGTRLTVL.

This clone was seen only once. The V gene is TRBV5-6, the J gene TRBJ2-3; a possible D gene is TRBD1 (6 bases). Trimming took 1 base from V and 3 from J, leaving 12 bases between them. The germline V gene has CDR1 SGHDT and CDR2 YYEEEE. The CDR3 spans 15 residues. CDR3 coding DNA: TGTGCCAGCAGCTTGTTGGCGCAGGGGACAGATACGCAGTATTTT. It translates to CASSLLAQGTDTQYF.

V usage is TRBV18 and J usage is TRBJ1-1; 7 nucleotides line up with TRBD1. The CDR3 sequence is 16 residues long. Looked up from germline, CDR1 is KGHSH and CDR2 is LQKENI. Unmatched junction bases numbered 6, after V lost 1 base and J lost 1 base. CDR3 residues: CASSPRRDSRNTEAFF. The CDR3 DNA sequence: TGTGCCAGCTCACCACGAAGGGACAGCCGGAACACTGAAGCTTTCTTT. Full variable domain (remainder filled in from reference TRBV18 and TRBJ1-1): NAGVMQNPRHLVRRRGQEARLRCSPMKGHSHVYWYRQLPEEGLKFMVYLQKENIIDESGMPKERFSAEFPKEGPSILRIQQVVRGDSAAYFCASSPRRDSRNTEAFFGQGTRLTVV.

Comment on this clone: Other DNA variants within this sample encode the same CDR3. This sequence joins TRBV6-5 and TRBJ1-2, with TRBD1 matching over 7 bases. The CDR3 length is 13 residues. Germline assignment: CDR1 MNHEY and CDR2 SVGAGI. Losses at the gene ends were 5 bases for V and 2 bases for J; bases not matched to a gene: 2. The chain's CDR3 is CASSLTGNYGYTF. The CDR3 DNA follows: TGTGCCAGCAGTCTGACAGGGAACTATGGCTACACCTTC.

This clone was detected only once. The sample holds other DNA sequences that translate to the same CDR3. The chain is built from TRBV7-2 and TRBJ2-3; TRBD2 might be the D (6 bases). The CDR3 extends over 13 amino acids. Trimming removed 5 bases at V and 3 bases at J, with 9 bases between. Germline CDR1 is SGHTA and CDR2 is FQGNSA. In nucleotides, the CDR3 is TGTGCCAGCAGCGTTCGGGGGACAGATACGCAGTATTTT. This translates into CASSVRGTDTQYF. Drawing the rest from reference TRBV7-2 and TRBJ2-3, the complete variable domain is GAGVSQSPSNKVTEKGKDVELRCDPISGHTALYWYRQSLGQGLEFLIYFQGNSAPDKSGLPSDRFSAERTGGSVSTLTIQRTQQEDSAVYLCASSVRGTDTQYFGPGTRLTVL.

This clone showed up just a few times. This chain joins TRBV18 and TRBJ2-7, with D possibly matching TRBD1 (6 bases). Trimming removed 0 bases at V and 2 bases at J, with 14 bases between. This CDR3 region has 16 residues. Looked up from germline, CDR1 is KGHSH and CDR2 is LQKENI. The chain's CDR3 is CASSPPIGQTTYEQYF. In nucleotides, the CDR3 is TGTGCCAGCTCACCACCTATCGGACAGACTACCTACGAGCAGTACTTC.

Here the CDR3 reads CASSYSILPGDEQFF. The CDR3, as DNA: TGTGCCAGCAGTTACTCGATTCTCCCAGGGGATGAGCAGTTCTTC. The genes are TRBV6-6 and TRBJ2-1, with a weak D call TRBD1 (6 bases). V was shortened by 0 bases and J by 8 bases, with 14 bases between the two germline ends. The CDR3 covers 15 residues. CDR1 is MNHNY, CDR2 SVGAGI, per germline (reference sequence).